One sample yielded the 21 T cell receptor beta chains listed below, sequenced in a study of cytomegalovirus exposure and HLA in healthy donors. 13 Jbeta primers and 60 Vbeta primers were used for the PCR. Sequencing used immunoSEQ multiplex PCR; TCRdb keeps in-frame clones, though not all of them. The table records 150,000 to 200,000 clones, roughly 77% of them present only once. The sample comprised PBMCs. Receptors were obtained from a woman between 50 and 59 years old in good health and CMV-seronegative.

The V and J genes are TRBV4-3 and TRBJ2-1; possible D gene TRBD2, 5 bases. Germline V gene lookup returns CDR1 LGHNA and CDR2 YSLEER. The CDR3 covers 15 residues. Trimming took off 4 bases at V and 9 bases at J, with 19 bases between the two ends. This CDR3 is CASSLLLGRVGEQFF. The CDR3 DNA is TGCGCCAGCAGCCTCCTACTAGGACGAGTGGGTGAGCAGTTCTTC.

The V gene is TRBV29-1, the J gene TRBJ2-2, with 11 positions matching TRBD1. Germline V gene data show CDR1 as SQVTM and CDR2 as ANQGSEA. The CDR3 runs to 16 residues. With 2 bases clipped from V and 4 bases from J, the junction kept 6 bases outside the gene matches. CDR3 loop: CSVERIGTGGTGELFF. In DNA form, the CDR3 reads TGCAGCGTTGAACGTATTGGGACAGGGGGCACCGGGGAGCTGTTTTTT.

The V and J genes are TRBV6-5 and TRBJ2-1; TRBD1 matches 9 bases. Germline V CDR1 and CDR2: MNHEY, SVGAGI. The CDR3 covers 15 residues. V lost 6 bases and J lost 4; bases outside the gene matches: 7. This CDR3 reads CASSPRQGVYNEQFF. The CDR3 DNA follows: TGTGCCAGCAGCCCCCGACAGGGGGTTTACAATGAGCAGTTCTTC.

This chain connects TRBV11-1 to TRBJ1-6, with D maybe TRBD1 (6 bases). Per germline, CDR1 SGHAT and CDR2 FQDESV (reference sequence). This CDR3 contains 18 residues. V was trimmed by 5 bases and J by 4 bases, leaving 21 bases between them. CDR3 DNA sequence: TGTGCCAGCAGCGGAAACTTTATAGTCCAGGGGTATAATTCACCCCTCCACTTT. Its translation is CASSGNFIVQGYNSPLHF.

The rearrangement links TRBV5-6 to TRBJ1-3; 7 nucleotides match TRBD1. The CDR3 totals 16 residues. After removal of 6 bases from V and 0 bases from J, the junction contained 9 bases not matched to a gene. Germline-derived CDR1 and CDR2 are SGHDT and YYEEEE. CDR3 sequence: CASNEQGRNSGNTIYF. The CDR3 nucleotides are TGTGCCAGCAACGAACAGGGGAGAAACTCTGGAAACACCATATATTTT. The entire variable domain, with the rest obtained from reference TRBV5-6 and TRBJ1-3, is as follows: DAGVTQSPTHLIKTRGQQVTLRCSPKSGHDTVSWYQQALGQGPQFIFQYYEEEERQRGNFPDRFSGHQFPNYSSELNVNALLLGDSALYLCASNEQGRNSGNTIYFGEGSWLTVV.

The genes are TRBV6-5 and TRBJ2-7; 8 bases match TRBD1. The J segment lost 3 bases and the V segment lost 1 base, leaving 5 bases of the junction unmatched. CDR1 and CDR2 from the germline V gene are MNHEY and SVGAGI. This CDR3 contains 15 residues. The CDR3 sequence: CASSYLSGGRYEQYF. CDR3 coding DNA: TGTGCCAGCAGTTACTTATCAGGGGGCCGCTACGAGCAGTACTTC.

The chain is built from TRBV7-8 and TRBJ2-4; D is possibly TRBD1 (6 bases). The CDR3 spans 14 residues. The V end was cut by 5 bases, the J end by 3 bases, with 11 bases between. Germline CDR1 is SGHVS and CDR2 is FQNEAQ. The CDR3 DNA reads TGTGCCAGCAGCATACAGGGAGTCAAAAACATTCAGTACTTC. Protein product: CASSIQGVKNIQYF.

V and J are TRBV7-2 and TRBJ1-2; D remains ambiguous. This CDR3 spans 12 amino acids. Trimming left V 5 bases short and J 4 bases short, with 8 bases between. CDR1 and CDR2 (germline): SGHTA, FQGNSA. The CDR3 region is CASSATGYGYTF. CDR3 in DNA: TGTGCCAGCAGCGCTACGGGCTATGGCTACACCTTC. The complete variable domain, with remaining parts taken from reference TRBV7-2 and TRBJ1-2, reads GAGVSQSPSNKVTEKGKDVELRCDPISGHTALYWYRQSLGQGLEFLIYFQGNSAPDKSGLPSDRFSAERTGGSVSTLTIQRTQQEDSAVYLCASSATGYGYTFGSGTRLTVV.

The chain has TRBV7-2 and TRBJ1-3; D perhaps matches TRBD1 (5 bases). V was clipped by 4 bases and J by 2 bases, with 18 bases between them. The CDR3 totals 17 residues. The germline V gene has CDR1 SGHTA and CDR2 FQGNSA. CDR3 sequence reads: CASSSRELTAPGNTIYF. The CDR3 nucleotides read TGTGCCAGCAGCTCTAGAGAATTGACAGCGCCTGGAAACACCATATATTTT.

The chain has TRBV6-5 and TRBJ1-2; 7 bases agree with TRBD1. This CDR3 region has 13 residues. V lost 6 bases, J lost 11 bases, and 12 bases stayed unmatched. Germline loops: CDR1 MNHEY, CDR2 SVGAGI. The CDR3 is CASRSTGVFGYTF. The CDR3 nucleotides read TGTGCCAGCAGATCCACAGGGGTATTTGGGTACACCTTC.

The V gene is TRBV5-1, the J gene TRBJ2-3; perhaps TRBD1 as D (6 bases). From germline, CDR1 is SGHRS and CDR2 YFSETQ. With 7 bases removed from V and 0 bases from J, the gap between germline ends came to 9 bases. This CDR3 is built from 13 residues. The CDR3 bases are TGCGCCAGCGCGACAGGTAGCACAGATACGCAGTATTTT. Residues: CASATGSTDTQYF.

Note on this clone: A read error may produce the germline difference seen at one junction end. This chain links TRBV7-9 with TRBJ1-1; D gene uncertain. The CDR3 extends over 15 amino acids. Germline V gene sequence: CDR1 SEHNR, CDR2 FQNEAQ (reference sequence). CDR3 sequence reads: CSSSLARGMNTEAFF. DNA of the CDR3: TGTTCCAGCAGCTTAGCGCGAGGCATGAACACTGAAGCTTTCTTT. The entire variable domain, with the rest obtained from reference TRBV7-9 and TRBJ1-1, is as follows: DTGVSQNPRHKITKRGQNVTFRCDPISEHNRLYWYRQTLGQGPEFLTYFQNEAQLEKSRLLSDRFSAERPKGSFSTLEIQRTEQGDSAMYLCSSSLARGMNTEAFFGQGTRLTVV.

V is TRBV5-1 and J is TRBJ2-1; maybe TRBD1 (6 bases). The V end lost 0 bases, the J end lost 6 bases, and 10 bases lay between the germline ends. The CDR3 consists of 14 residues. Germline-derived CDR1 and CDR2 are SGHRS and YFSETQ. In DNA, the CDR3 is TGCGCCAGCAGCTTGGTTCAGGGGTTCAATGAGCAGTTCTTC. Protein: CASSLVQGFNEQFF.

A remark on this clone: The sample has other DNA sequences that encode this CDR3 too. The chain carries TRBV18 and TRBJ1-5; D gene ambiguous. V was clipped by 6 bases and J by 0 bases, with 9 bases between them. Germline V gene lookup returns CDR1 KGHSH and CDR2 LQKENI. CDR3 size: 14 residues. This CDR3 is CASSADYSNQPQHF. The CDR3 DNA is TGTGCCAGCTCCGCAGATTATAGCAATCAGCCCCAGCATTTT.

The chain is built from TRBV15 and TRBJ2-7; perhaps TRBD2 as D (7 bases). The V gene lost 6 bases and the J gene lost 4 bases, with 19 bases spanning the gap. Germline assignment: CDR1 LNHNV and CDR2 YYDKDF (reference sequence). The CDR3 is made up of 15 amino acids. CDR3 coding DNA: TGTGCCACCAGAGTGGGGGGAGGGGGGGCTTACGAGCAGTACTTC. Translated, it gives CATRVGGGGAYEQYF.

In its sample, this clone was seen many times. This chain connects TRBV2 to TRBJ2-2; 8 bases are a match to TRBD1. This CDR3 has 14 residues. J was trimmed by 5 bases and V by 8 bases; bases with no gene match: 7. Germline values: CDR1 SNHLY, CDR2 FYNNEI. The CDR3 protein is CASHDRGYTGELFF. CDR3 coding DNA: TGTGCCAGCCACGACAGGGGATATACCGGGGAGCTGTTTTTT.

V and J are TRBV12-5 and TRBJ1-2, with D tentatively TRBD1 (5 bases). The CDR3 totals 15 residues. Deletions cut 1 base from V and 8 bases from J, with 17 bases between. Germline-derived CDR1 and CDR2 are LGHNT and FRNRAP. DNA of the CDR3: TGTGCTAGTGGTTTGGACTTGACGGGACTTTGGGGCTACACCTTC. This translates into CASGLDLTGLWGYTF.

The chain carries TRBV19 and TRBJ1-5, with 10 bases that match TRBD1. CDR3 length equals 17 residues. Per germline, CDR1 LNHDA and CDR2 SQIVND (reference sequence). V shed 3 bases and J 3 bases; nucleotides not matched to a gene: 8. The DNA of the CDR3 is TGTGCCAGTAGTATCTTCCCGGGACAGGGGTTCAATCAGCCCCAGCATTTT. Its translation: CASSIFPGQGFNQPQHF.

The rearrangement joins TRBV11-3 to TRBJ1-1; tentatively, D is TRBD1 (5 bases). V was pared by 3 bases and J by 0 bases, with 5 bases between. The CDR3 is 13 residues long. CDR1 is SGHNT and CDR2 is YENEEA in the germline V gene. The CDR3 DNA reads TGTGCCAGCAGCTTGACAGTGAACACTGAAGCTTTCTTT. This encodes CASSLTVNTEAFF.

The chain joins TRBV6-5 to TRBJ1-2; 10 positions agree with TRBD1. The length of the CDR3 is 15 residues. The V gene end was trimmed by 6 bases and the J gene end by 4 bases; junction bases not matched to a gene: 8. The germline CDR1 and CDR2 sequences are MNHEY and SVGAGI. CDR3 region: CASRTGGARIYGYTF. CDR3 in DNA: TGTGCCAGCAGGACAGGGGGCGCGCGAATCTATGGCTACACCTTC.

By share of the sample, this clone is medium-sized (0.01 to 0.1%). This chain joins TRBV6-4 and TRBJ1-1; TRBD1 agrees at 10 bases. Germline CDR1 MRHNA, CDR2 SNTAGT. The J segment lost 4 bases and the V segment lost 3 bases, leaving 2 bases of the junction unmatched. This CDR3 has 14 residues. CDR3 sequence reads: CASSETGGSTEAFF. For the CDR3, the DNA is TGTGCCAGCAGTGAGACAGGGGGCAGCACTGAAGCTTTCTTT.